This T cell receptor beta chain was sequenced during a study of siplizumab effects on memory and regulatory T cells. Background on the study: Each responder-stimulator pair had a siplizumab 0.95 to 1 ug/mL reaction and a drug-free control. Study observations and caveats: Unstimulated subsets accounted for the mapping of only a minor share of the clones that were alloreactive. The apparent diversity of naive T cells exceeded that of memory cells, and naive T cells seemed to make a major contribution to the alloresponse.

Comments on this clone: Its target is unknown.

A roughly six-day coculture at 37°C was performed with the mixed lymphocyte reaction cells. Researchers tagged responder PBMCs with CFSE and stimulator PBMCs with Violet Dye before mixing them 1:1. The CDR3 covers 13 residues. Germline CDR1 GTSNPN, CDR2 SVGIG (reference sequence). Trimming pared 0 bases from V and 6 bases from J, leaving 8 bases between. TCRdb's copy holds only in-frame clones and misses some; the assay was immunoSEQ multiplex PCR. Found here are roughly 7,000 clones, just over 35% of them singletons; the top ten hold about a sixth. This chain uses TRBV30 with TRBJ2-2; possible D gene TRBD2, 6 bases. Specimen: CFSE-low (dividing) CD8+ T cells sorted from an allogeneic mixed lymphocyte reaction. The origin of this receptor is a human donor in good health; the cells came from an allogeneic mixed lymphocyte reaction. The CDR3 spells CAWSVVAAGELFF. The DNA of the CDR3 is TGTGCCTGGAGTGTAGTAGCGGCCGGGGAGCTGTTTTTT.